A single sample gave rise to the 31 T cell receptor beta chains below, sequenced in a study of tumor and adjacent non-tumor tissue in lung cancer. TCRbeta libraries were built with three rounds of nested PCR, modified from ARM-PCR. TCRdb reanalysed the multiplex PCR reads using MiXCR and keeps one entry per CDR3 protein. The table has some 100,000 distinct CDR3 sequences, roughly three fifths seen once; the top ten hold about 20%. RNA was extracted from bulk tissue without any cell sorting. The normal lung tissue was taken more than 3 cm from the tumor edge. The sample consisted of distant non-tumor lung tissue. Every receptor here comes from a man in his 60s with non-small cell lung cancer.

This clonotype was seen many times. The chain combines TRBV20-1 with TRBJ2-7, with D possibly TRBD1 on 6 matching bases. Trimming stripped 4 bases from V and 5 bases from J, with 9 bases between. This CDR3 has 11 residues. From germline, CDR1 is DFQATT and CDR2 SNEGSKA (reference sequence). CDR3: CSATGADEQYF. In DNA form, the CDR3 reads TGCAGTGCTACAGGGGCAGACGAGCAGTACTTC.

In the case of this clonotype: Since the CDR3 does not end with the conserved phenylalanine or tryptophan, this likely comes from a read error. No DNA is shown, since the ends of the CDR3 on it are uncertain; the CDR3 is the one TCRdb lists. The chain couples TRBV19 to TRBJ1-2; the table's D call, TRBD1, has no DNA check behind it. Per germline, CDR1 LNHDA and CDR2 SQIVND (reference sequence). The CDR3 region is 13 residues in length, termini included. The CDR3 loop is CASMKTDNYGYIL.

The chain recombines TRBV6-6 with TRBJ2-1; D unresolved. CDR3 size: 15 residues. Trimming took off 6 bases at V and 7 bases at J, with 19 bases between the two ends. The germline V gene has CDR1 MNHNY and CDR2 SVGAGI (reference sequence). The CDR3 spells CASRNDGYWGNEQFF. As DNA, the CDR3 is TGTGCCAGCAGAAATGACGGGTACTGGGGTAATGAGCAGTTCTTC.

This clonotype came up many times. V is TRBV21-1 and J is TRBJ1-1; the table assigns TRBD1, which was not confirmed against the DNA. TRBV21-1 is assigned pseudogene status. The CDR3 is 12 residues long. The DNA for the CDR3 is TGTGCCAGCAGCAAACGGGAATCTGAAGCTTTCTTT. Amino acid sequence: CASSKRESEAFF.

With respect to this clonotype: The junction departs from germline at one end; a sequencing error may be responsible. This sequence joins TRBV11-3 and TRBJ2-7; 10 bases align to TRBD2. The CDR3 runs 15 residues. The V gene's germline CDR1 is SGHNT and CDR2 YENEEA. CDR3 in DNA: TGTGCCAGTATGGGGGCTAGCGGGAGCTCCTACGAGCACTACTTC. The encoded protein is CASMGASGSSYEHYF.

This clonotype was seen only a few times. The CDR3 sequence is CSAFPGTSGSDPYNEQFF. CDR3 bases: TGCAGTGCTTTCCCCGGGACTAGCGGGAGTGATCCCTACAATGAGCAGTTCTTC. V usage is TRBV20-1 and J usage is TRBJ2-1, with TRBD2 matching over 14 bases. The CDR3 contains 18 residues. J gave up 2 bases and V 5 bases, and 11 bases lay outside the gene matches. Per germline, CDR1 DFQATT and CDR2 SNEGSKA (reference sequence).

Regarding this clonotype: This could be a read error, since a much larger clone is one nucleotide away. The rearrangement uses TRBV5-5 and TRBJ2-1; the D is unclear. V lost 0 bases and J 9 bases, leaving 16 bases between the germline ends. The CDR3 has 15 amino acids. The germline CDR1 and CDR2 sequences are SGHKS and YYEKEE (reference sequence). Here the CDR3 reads CASSLGDVGYAEQFF. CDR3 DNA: TGTGCCAGCAGCTTGGGAGACGTGGGGTACGCTGAGCAGTTCTTC.

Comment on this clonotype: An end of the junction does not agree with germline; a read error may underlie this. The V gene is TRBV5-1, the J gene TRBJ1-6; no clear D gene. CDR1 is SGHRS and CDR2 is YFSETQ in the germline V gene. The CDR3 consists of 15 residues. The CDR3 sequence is CASMTRLGWNSHLHF. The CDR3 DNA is TGCGCCAGCATGACGAGACTAGGATGGAATTCACACCTCCACTTT.

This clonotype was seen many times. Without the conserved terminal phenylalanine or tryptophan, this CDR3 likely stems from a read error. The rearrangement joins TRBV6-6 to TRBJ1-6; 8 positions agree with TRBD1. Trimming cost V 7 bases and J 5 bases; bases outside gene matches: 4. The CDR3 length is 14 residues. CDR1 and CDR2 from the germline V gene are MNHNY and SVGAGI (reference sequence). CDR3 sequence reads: CASTVDRDNSPLHS. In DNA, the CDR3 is TGTGCCAGCACCGTGGACAGGGATAATTCACCCCTCCACTCT.

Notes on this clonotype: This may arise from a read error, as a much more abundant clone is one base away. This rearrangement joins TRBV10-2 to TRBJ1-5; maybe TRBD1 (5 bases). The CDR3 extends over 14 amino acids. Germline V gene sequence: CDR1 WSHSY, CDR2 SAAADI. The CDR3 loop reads CTSSESSGTQPQHF. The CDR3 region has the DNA TGCACCAGCAGTGAGTCGAGCGGGACCCAGCCCCAGCATTTT.

CDR3 amino acids: CASSQVGTSGRAGVEQFF. The CDR3 DNA follows: TGCGCCAGCAGCCAAGTGGGGACTAGCGGGAGGGCCGGTGTTGAGCAGTTCTTC. The rearrangement joins TRBV4-1 to TRBJ2-1; 16 positions agree with TRBD2. CDR1 is MGHRA and CDR2 is YSYEKL in the germline V gene. This CDR3 is built from 18 residues. The trim removed 1 base at V and 9 bases at J, leaving 9 bases unmatched.

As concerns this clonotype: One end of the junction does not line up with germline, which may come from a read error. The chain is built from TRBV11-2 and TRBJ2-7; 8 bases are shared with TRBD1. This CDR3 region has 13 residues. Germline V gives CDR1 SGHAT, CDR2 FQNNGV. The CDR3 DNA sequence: TGTGTCAGCAGACGGACAGGGACCTGCGAGCAGTATTTC. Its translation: CVSRRTGTCEQYF.

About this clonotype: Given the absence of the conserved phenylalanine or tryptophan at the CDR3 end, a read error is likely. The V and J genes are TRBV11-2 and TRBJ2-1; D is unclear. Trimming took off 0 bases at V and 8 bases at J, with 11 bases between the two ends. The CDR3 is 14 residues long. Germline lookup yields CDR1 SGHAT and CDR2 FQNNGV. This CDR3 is CASSLDHYGDEQFL. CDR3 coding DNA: TGTGCCAGCAGCTTAGATCACTATGGTGATGAGCAGTTCTTA.

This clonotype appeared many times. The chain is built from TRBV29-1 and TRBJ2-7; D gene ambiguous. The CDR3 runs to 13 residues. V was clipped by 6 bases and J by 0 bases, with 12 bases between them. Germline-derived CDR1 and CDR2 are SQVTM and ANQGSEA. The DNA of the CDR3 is TGCAGCGTGGTAGACCGAATCTCCTACGAGCAGTACTTC. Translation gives CSVVDRISYEQYF.

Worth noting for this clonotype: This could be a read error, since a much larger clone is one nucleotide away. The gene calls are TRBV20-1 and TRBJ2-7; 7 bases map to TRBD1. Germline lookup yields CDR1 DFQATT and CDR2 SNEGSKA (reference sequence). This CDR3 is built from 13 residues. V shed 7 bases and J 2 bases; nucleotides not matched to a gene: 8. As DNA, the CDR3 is TGCAGTGTTATCCGGGACAGTACCTACGAGCAGTACTTC. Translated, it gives CSVIRDSTYEQYF.

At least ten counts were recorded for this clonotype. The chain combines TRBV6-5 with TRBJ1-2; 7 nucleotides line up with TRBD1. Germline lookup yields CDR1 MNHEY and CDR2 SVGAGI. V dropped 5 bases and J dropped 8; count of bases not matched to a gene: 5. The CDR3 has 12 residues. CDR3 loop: CASSRQGGGYTF. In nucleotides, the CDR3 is TGTGCCAGCAGTCGACAGGGAGGGGGCTACACCTTC.

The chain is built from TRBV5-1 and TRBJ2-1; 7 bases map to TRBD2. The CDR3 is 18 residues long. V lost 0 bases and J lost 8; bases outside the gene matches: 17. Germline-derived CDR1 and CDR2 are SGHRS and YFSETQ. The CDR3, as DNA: TGCGCCAGCAGCTTGGGTGTCGGTACAATAAGCGGGGTCCATGAGCAGTTCTTC. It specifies CASSLGVGTISGVHEQFF. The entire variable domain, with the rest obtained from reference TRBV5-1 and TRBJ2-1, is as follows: KAGVTQTPRYLIKTRGQQVTLSCSPISGHRSVSWYQQTPGQGLQFLFEYFSETQRNKGNFPGRFSGRQFSNSRSEMNVSTLELGDSALYLCASSLGVGTISGVHEQFFGPGTRLTVL.

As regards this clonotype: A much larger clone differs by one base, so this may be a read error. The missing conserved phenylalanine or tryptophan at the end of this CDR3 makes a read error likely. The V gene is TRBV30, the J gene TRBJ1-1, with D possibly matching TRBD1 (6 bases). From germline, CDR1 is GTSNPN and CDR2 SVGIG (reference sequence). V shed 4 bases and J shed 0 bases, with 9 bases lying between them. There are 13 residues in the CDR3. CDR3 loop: CAWTGDLNTEAFS. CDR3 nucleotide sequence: TGTGCCTGGACAGGGGATCTGAACACTGAAGCTTTCTCT.

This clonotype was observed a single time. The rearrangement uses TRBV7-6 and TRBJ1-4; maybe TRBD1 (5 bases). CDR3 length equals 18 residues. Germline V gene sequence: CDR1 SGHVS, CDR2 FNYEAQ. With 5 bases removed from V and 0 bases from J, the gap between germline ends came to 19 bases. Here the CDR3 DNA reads TGTGCCAGCAGCCGTGTTTTGGGACCAACCTCAACTAATGAAAAACTGTTTTTT. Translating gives CASSRVLGPTSTNEKLFF.

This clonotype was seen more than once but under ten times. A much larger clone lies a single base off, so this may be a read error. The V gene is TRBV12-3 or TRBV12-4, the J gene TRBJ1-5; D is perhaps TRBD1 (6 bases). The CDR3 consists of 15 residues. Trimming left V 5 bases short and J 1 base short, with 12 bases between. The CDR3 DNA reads TGTGCCAGCAGTCAGGGGACGGCAAGCAATCAGCCCCAGCATTTT. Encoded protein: CASSQGTASNQPQHF.

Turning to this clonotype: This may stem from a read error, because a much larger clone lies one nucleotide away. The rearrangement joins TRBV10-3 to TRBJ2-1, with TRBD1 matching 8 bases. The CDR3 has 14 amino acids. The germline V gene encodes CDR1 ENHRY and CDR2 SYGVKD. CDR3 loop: CAVSTGQATNEQFF. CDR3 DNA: TGTGCCGTCAGTACGGGACAGGCCACCAATGAGCAGTTCTTC.

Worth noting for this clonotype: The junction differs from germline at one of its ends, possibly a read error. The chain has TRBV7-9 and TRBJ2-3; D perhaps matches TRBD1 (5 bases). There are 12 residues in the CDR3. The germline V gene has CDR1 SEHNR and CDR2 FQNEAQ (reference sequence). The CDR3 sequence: CASGSLGDTRYF. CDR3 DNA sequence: TGTGCCAGCGGCTCCTTAGGGGATACGCGGTATTTT.

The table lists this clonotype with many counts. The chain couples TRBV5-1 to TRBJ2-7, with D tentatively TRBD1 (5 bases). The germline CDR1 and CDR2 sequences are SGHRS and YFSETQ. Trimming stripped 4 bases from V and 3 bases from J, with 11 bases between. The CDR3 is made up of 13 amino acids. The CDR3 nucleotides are TGCGCCAGCAGCCCGGTCGGACACTACGAGCAGTACTTC. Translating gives CASSPVGHYEQYF.

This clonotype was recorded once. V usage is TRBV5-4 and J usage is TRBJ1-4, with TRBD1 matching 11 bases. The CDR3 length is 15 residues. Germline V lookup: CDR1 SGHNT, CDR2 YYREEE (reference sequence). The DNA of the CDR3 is TGTGTCAACAGCCCCGGGACAGGGGGTGATGAAAAACTGTTTTTT. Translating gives CVNSPGTGGDEKLFF.

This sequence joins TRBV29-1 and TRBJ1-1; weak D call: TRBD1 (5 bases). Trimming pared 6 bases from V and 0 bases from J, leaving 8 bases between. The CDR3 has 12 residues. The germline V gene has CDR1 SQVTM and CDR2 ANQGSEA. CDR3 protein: CSVAQVNTEAFF. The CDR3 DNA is TGCAGCGTCGCACAGGTGAACACTGAAGCTTTCTTT.

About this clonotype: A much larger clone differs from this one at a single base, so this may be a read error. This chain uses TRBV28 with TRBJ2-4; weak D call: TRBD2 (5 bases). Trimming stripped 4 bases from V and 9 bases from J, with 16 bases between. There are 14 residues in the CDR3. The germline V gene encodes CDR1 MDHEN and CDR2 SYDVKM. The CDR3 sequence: CASSSSGDVGIQYF. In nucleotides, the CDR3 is TGTGCCAGCAGTTCCTCCGGGGATGTCGGCATTCAGTACTTC. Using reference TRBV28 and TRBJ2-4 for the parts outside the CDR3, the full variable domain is DVKVTQSSRYLVKRTGEKVFLECVQDMDHENMFWYRQDPGLGLRLIYFSYDVKMKEKGDIPEGYSVSREKKERFSLILESASTNQTSMYLCASSSSGDVGIQYFGAGTRLSVL.

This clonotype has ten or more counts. The DNA of the CDR3 is TGTGCCATCAGTGTATCGACAGGGGCTGGGACAGATACGCAGTATTTT. Translated: CAISVSTGAGTDTQYF. The chain is built from TRBV10-3 and TRBJ2-3; 8 bases agree with TRBD1. From germline, CDR1 is ENHRY and CDR2 SYGVKD. The CDR3 extends over 16 amino acids. V gave up 4 bases and J gave up 3 bases; unmatched junction bases: 9.

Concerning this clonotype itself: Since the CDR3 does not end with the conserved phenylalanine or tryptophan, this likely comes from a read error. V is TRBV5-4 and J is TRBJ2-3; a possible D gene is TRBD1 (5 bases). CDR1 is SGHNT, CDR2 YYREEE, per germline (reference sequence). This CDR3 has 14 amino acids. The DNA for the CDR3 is TGTATCAGCAGCTCCAGGGTCAGCACAGATACGCAGTATTCA. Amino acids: CISSSRVSTDTQYS.

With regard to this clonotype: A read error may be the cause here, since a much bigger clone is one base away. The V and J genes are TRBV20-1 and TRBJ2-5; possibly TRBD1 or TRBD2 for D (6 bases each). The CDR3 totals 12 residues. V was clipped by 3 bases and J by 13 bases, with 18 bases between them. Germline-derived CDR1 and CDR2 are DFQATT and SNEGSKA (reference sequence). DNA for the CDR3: TGCAGTGCTAGGTCAAGGGGGGACTTTACGTACTTC. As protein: CSARSRGDFTYF.

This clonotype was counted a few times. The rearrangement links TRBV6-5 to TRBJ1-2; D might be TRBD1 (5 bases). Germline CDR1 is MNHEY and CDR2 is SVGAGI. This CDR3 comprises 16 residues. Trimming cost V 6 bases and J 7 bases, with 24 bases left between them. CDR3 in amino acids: CASRTRVDREESGYTF. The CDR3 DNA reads TGTGCCAGCAGAACCCGGGTCGACAGAGAGGAAAGTGGCTACACCTTC.

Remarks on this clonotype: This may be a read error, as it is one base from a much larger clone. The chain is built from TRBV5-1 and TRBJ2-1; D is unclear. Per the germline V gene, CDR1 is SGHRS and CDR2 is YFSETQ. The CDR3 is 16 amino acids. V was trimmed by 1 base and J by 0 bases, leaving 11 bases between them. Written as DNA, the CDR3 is TGCGCCAGCAGCTTGCAGTGGATTAGCTCCTACAATGAGCAGTTCTTC. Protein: CASSLQWISSYNEQFF.